This T cell receptor (beta chain) was captured by sequencing in a study of blood T cell repertoires in COVID-19. Study at large: Researchers got acute and convalescent COVID-19 samples from the United States, Italy and Spain. Sources were T cells, B-cell-depleted T cells, or PBMCs; the material itself was cDNA or gDNA.

Notes on this clone: At one end, the junction sequence differs from germline, possibly due to a read error.

The length of the CDR3 is 13 residues. CDR1 is KGHSY, CDR2 FQNENV, per germline. In the authors' methods: Researchers report that nucleated cell counts were estimated from reference gene primer amplification. Sequenced by immunoSEQ multiplex PCR; TCRdb stores in-frame clones only, minus some. V and J calls and clone size are as listed in that table; D and trimming were resolved from the DNA. The profile shows roughly 120,000 clones, approximately 80% of them singletons. The TCR originated in a man between 65 and 85 years old with acute or convalescent COVID-19. J is TRBJ1-3 and V is TRBV16; 7 bases match TRBD1. Sequenced: peripheral blood. The CDR3 sequence is CASSQVPGQHSAF. The DNA of the CDR3 is TGTGCCAGCAGCCAAGTTCCGGGACAGCACTCTGCTTTT. The whole variable domain, filled in from reference TRBV16 and TRBJ1-3, reads GEEVAQTPKHLVRGEGQKAKLYCAPIKGHSYVFWYQQVLKNEFKFLISFQNENVFDETGMPKERFSAKCLPNSPCSLEIQATKLEDSAVYFCASSQVPGQHSAFGEGSWLTVV.